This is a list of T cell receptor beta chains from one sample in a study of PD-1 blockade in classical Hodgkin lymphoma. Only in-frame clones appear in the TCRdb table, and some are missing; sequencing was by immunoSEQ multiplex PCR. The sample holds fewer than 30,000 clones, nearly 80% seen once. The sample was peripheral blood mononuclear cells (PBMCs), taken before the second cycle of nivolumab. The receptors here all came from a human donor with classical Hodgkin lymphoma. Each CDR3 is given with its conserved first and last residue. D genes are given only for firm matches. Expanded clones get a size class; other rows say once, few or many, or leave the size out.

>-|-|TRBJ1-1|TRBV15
CATSRGRGTNTEAFF
TGTGCCACCAGCAGAGGACGGGGTACGAACACTGAAGCTTTCTTT
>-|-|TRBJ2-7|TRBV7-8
CASSLVSAGEQYF
TGTGCCAGCAGCTTAGTCTCCGCGGGGGAGCAGTACTTC
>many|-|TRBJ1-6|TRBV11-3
CASSLDQGGSSYNSPLHF
TGTGCCAGCAGCTTAGATCAAGGCGGGAGCTCCTATAATTCACCCCTCCACTTT
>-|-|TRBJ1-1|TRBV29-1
CSVVGYEETEAFF
TGCAGCGTTGTGGGCTATGAGGAAACTGAAGCTTTCTTT
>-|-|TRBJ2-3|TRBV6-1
CASSEVRYGTDTQYF
TGTGCCAGCAGTGAAGTCCGGTACGGCACAGATACGCAGTATTTT
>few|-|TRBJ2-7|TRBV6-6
CASSRGREQYF
TGTGCCAGCAGTCGGGGGAGGGAGCAGTACTTC
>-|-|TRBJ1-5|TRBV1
CTSSQVSVGQGCQPQHF
TGCACCAGCAGCCAAGTTAGTGTGGGGCAAGGTTGTCAGCCCCAGCATTTT
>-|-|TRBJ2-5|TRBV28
CASKGYALETQYF
TGTGCCAGCAAGGGGTACGCGCTGGAGACCCAGTACTTC
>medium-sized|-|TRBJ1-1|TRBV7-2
CASSSQPGNTEAFF
TGTGCCAGCAGCTCCCAGCCAGGGAACACTGAAGCTTTCTTT
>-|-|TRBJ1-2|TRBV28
CASNPARFPGFGYTF
TGTGCCAGCAATCCGGCGAGGTTCCCGGGTTTCGGCTACACCTTC
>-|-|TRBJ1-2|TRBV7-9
CASSLGGSDYGYTF
TGTGCCAGCAGCTTAGGTGGCTCTGACTATGGCTACACCTTC
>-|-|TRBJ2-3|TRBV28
CAGRDSGTDTQYF
TGTGCCGGGAGAGATAGTGGTACAGATACGCAGTATTTT
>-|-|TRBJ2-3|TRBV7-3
CASSLYSTSQDTQYF
TGTGCCAGCAGCTTATACTCGACTAGTCAAGATACGCAGTATTTT
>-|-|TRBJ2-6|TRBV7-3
CASSLGTDSGANVLTF
TGTGCCAGCAGCTTAGGTACGGACTCTGGGGCCAACGTCCTGACTTTC
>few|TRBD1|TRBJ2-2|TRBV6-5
CASNRETGVTGELFF
TGTGCCAGCAATAGGGAGACAGGGGTTACCGGGGAGCTGTTTTTT